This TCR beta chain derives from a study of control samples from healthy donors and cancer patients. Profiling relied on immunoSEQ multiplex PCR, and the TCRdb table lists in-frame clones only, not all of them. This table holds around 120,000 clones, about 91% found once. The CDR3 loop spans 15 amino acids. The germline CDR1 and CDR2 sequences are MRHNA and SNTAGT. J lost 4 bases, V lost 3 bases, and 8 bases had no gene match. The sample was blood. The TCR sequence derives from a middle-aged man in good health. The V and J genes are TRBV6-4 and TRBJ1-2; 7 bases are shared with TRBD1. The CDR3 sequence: CASSERDSSFYGYTF. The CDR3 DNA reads TGTGCCAGCAGTGAACGGGACAGCTCATTCTATGGCTACACCTTC.